This TCR beta chain is from a study of blood T cell repertoires in COVID-19. This CDR3 has 15 residues. V shed 7 bases, J shed 4 bases, and the junction held 12 bases outside the gene matches. Germline V gene data show CDR1 as LNHDA and CDR2 as SQIVND (reference sequence). How the authors handled the data: Researchers report that nucleated cell counts were estimated from reference gene primer amplification. Produced via immunoSEQ multiplex PCR; TCRdb's table is partial and in-frame only. That table furnishes V, J and clone size, whereas the DNA furnished D and trimming. The repertoire has roughly 250,000 clones, 90% to 95% of them found once; the top ten carry over 1.5%.

Material: PBMCs or T cells enriched from blood (not recorded which). The V gene is TRBV19, the J gene TRBJ1-2, with 7 positions matching TRBD1. The clonotype originates from a woman between 18 and 29 years old who had recovered from COVID-19. The CDR3 loop reads CASTTPGQPPYGYTF. The DNA of the CDR3 is TGTGCCAGTACCACACCGGGACAGCCCCCCTATGGCTACACCTTC.